This is a list of T cell receptor beta chains from one sample in a study of blood T cell repertoires in COVID-19. Assay used: immunoSEQ multiplex PCR; TCRdb lists only in-frame clones, some missing. The profile covers about 200,000 clones, with around 82% appearing a single time and about 12% taken by the ten largest. Sample: peripheral blood. The origin of the receptors is a woman aged 40-49 years with acute or convalescent COVID-19. Each CDR3 is given with its conserved first and last residue. A D gene is named only where the DNA matches it firmly. Rows give clone size only sometimes, using once, few, many, or a class for an expanded clone.

clone_size	v_call	j_call	d_call	cdr3_aa
.	TRBV7-2	TRBJ2-3	TRBD2	CASSPDLAGVSTDTQYF
.	TRBV27	TRBJ2-7	TRBD1	CASSPGDSYEQYF
.	TRBV21-1	TRBJ2-1	.	CASTHLGLAGRDEQFF
.	TRBV19	TRBJ2-2	TRBD1	CASRATGGNSNTGELFF
.	TRBV7-6	TRBJ2-5	TRBD1	CASSPGTGGLETQYF
.	TRBV11-2	TRBJ1-4	.	CASSSGRTNNEKLFF
.	TRBV5-5	TRBJ2-3	TRBD2	CASSLVAGGPTDTQYF
.	TRBV10-3	TRBJ1-1	.	CAISQKRGGYEMGTEAFF
.	TRBV6-5	TRBJ2-1	TRBD2	CASSYPSSGGSNEQFF
.	TRBV18	TRBJ2-6	.	CASSYPGTPNVLTF
.	TRBV29-1	TRBJ2-1	.	CSCRLVNEQFF
once	TRBV29-1	TRBJ2-2	TRBD1	CSVVPGQGVGELFF
once	TRBV5-4	TRBJ1-3	.	CASRLGGAGNTIYF
.	TRBV6-2/TRBV6-3	TRBJ1-1	TRBD1	CASSAGGSAEAFF
few	TRBV30	TRBJ1-2	.	CAWSVGSFGGRNGYTF
.	TRBV6-5	TRBJ1-3	.	CASFVTTGNTIYF
.	TRBV3-1/TRBV3-2	TRBJ2-7	TRBD1	CASSHSRDRWYF
.	TRBV28	TRBJ2-5	TRBD2	CASLGLAVLQETQYF
.	TRBV3-1/TRBV3-2	TRBJ1-2	.	CASSQVSYGYTF
.	TRBV12-5	TRBJ2-2	TRBD2	CASGLVVSGMGDGELFF
.	TRBV6-2/TRBV6-3	TRBJ2-2	TRBD2	CASSYPKAGGTLTGELFF
.	TRBV5-6	TRBJ1-1	.	CASRVIQGTNTEAFF
.	TRBV4-1	TRBJ1-4	TRBD1	CASSQQTGGPGKLFF
many	TRBV5-1	TRBJ1-3	TRBD1	CASSWDSSGNTIYF
.	TRBV19	TRBJ1-5	.	CASSIVAQRSNQPQHF
.	TRBV3-1/TRBV3-2	TRBJ2-2	.	CASSQVRRGPGELFF
.	TRBV6-2/TRBV6-3	TRBJ2-3	.	CASSYSGTDTQYF
.	TRBV15	TRBJ2-6	.	CATSSRRGTGANVLTF
.	TRBV27	TRBJ2-2	.	CASSPLRNTGELFF
.	TRBV5-1	TRBJ1-1	TRBD1	CASSPHGQGNTEAFF
.	TRBV4-3	TRBJ2-1	TRBD2	CASSQDLAGGGEQFF
.	TRBV27	TRBJ1-4	.	CASSLSRGRGRREKLFF
.	TRBV11-3	TRBJ2-2	.	CASSPQKGGTGELFF
.	TRBV6-5	TRBJ2-5	TRBD1	CASGPQQGWTQYF
.	TRBV6-2/TRBV6-3	TRBJ1-1	TRBD1	CASSFLTTGVDEAFF
.	TRBV19	TRBJ2-1	TRBD2	CASSAGGSPYNEQFF
few	TRBV15	TRBJ2-5	TRBD2	CATSRVSSGGETQYF
.	TRBV7-2	TRBJ2-7	.	CASSFGAQGYEQYF
.	TRBV6-2/TRBV6-3	TRBJ1-2	TRBD1	CASSHRGGRGTNYGYTF
.	TRBV27	TRBJ2-3	.	CASSRERGSDTQYF
.	TRBV15	TRBJ1-1	TRBD1	CATSRPGQAVGTEAFF
.	TRBV20-1	TRBJ1-1	TRBD1	CSASLDRVHTEAFF
.	TRBV12-2	TRBJ1-2	.	CASRFDRVNYGYTF
few	TRBV21-1	TRBJ1-3	.	CASSKEGQSSGNTIYF
.	TRBV11-2	TRBJ2-6	TRBD1	CASSPRTGVASGANVLTF
few	TRBV6-5	TRBJ2-4	.	CASSYGGLNIQYF